Below, 23 T cell receptor beta chains from the same sample are listed, as sequenced in a study of cytomegalovirus exposure and HLA in healthy donors. TCRdb's copy holds only in-frame clones and misses some; the assay was immunoSEQ multiplex PCR. The sample yields hundreds of thousands of clones, around 86% seen once. The specimen sequenced was PBMCs. The source of these receptors is a woman aged 18-29 years in good health and CMV-seropositive.

The rearrangement links TRBV27 to TRBJ1-2; tentative D call: TRBD1 (6 bases). V lost 0 bases and J 4 bases, leaving 12 bases between the germline ends. There are 15 residues in the CDR3. Germline CDR1 reads MNHEY; CDR2 reads SMNVEV (reference sequence). The CDR3 DNA follows: TGTGCCAGCAGTTTATCACCTACAGGGTTCTATGGCTACACCTTC. This gives the protein CASSLSPTGFYGYTF.

The rearrangement joins TRBV11-2 to TRBJ2-2; D not certain. Looked up from germline, CDR1 is SGHAT and CDR2 is FQNNGV. CDR3 length: 14 amino acids. V lost 3 bases, J lost 1 base, and 6 bases lay in between. The CDR3 bases are TGTGCCAGCAGCTTTGGGCAGAACACCGGGGAGCTGTTTTTT. Its translation is CASSFGQNTGELFF.

This clone occurred a few times. The V call is TRBV6-5, the J call TRBJ2-7; TRBD1 agrees at 7 bases. The V segment lost 5 bases and the J segment 4 bases; nucleotides outside the gene matches: 8. CDR1 and CDR2 (germline): MNHEY, SVGAGI. The CDR3 length is 14 residues. The CDR3, as DNA: TGTGCCAGCAGTCTTACGACAGGGCAGTACGAGCAGTACTTC. Translation gives CASSLTTGQYEQYF.

J is TRBJ2-6 and V is TRBV9, with D maybe TRBD1 (5 bases). There are 15 residues in the CDR3. In germline, CDR1 is SGDLS, CDR2 YYNGEE. V dropped 3 bases and J dropped 4 bases, with 11 bases sitting between them. CDR3 in DNA: TGTGCCAGCAGCGCGACTTGGACAGGGGCCAACGTCCTGACTTTC. Its translation: CASSATWTGANVLTF.

The V call is TRBV19, the J call TRBJ1-1; perhaps TRBD1 as D (5 bases). CDR3 length: 15 residues. CDR1 and CDR2 (germline): LNHDA, SQIVND (reference sequence). V was shortened by 9 bases and J by 2 bases, with 19 bases between the two germline ends. The CDR3 DNA reads as TGTGCCAGCGATCCTTCGGGACTCCCTAACACTGAAGCTTTCTTT. Its translation: CASDPSGLPNTEAFF.

The rearrangement links TRBV5-6 to TRBJ1-5, with D tentatively TRBD1 (6 bases). CDR3 size: 15 residues. V lost 4 bases and J lost 0, with 11 bases in between. The germline V gene has CDR1 SGHDT and CDR2 YYEEEE. CDR3 residues: CASSTGQYSNQPQHF. The CDR3 region has the DNA TGTGCCAGCAGCACCGGACAGTATAGCAATCAGCCCCAGCATTTT.

Regarding this clone: This sample also contains other DNA sequences that code for the same CDR3. The chain has TRBV7-9 and TRBJ1-1, with D possibly TRBD1 on 6 matching bases. V lost 3 bases, J lost 1 base, and 6 bases lay in between. The germline gives CDR1 SEHNR, CDR2 FQNEAQ (reference sequence). This CDR3 region has 13 residues. The CDR3 DNA reads as TGTGCCAGCAGCTTGGGGGCGAACACTGAAGCTTTCTTT. It yields the protein CASSLGANTEAFF.

The chain uses TRBV4-1 and TRBJ1-1, with TRBD1 identical over 8 bases. V was pared by 4 bases and J by 5 bases, with 9 bases of the junction left unmatched. From germline, CDR1 is MGHRA and CDR2 YSYEKL. The CDR3 extends over 15 amino acids. CDR3 sequence: CASSPSGGAGTEAFF. The CDR3 bases are TGCGCCAGCAGCCCGTCAGGGGGCGCAGGAACTGAAGCTTTCTTT.

CDR3 in amino acids: CASRKDGGTEAFF. In nucleotides, the CDR3 is TGTGCCAGCAGAAAAGATGGGGGGACTGAAGCTTTCTTT. V is TRBV6-5 and J is TRBJ1-1; perhaps TRBD1 as D (5 bases). The ends were cut back, 6 bases at V and 5 bases at J, with 13 bases in the middle. CDR1 MNHEY and CDR2 SVGAGI come from the germline V gene. CDR3 length: 13 amino acids.

The rearrangement links TRBV13 to TRBJ2-7; 8 bases align to TRBD2. The length of the CDR3 is 14 residues. The V gene end was trimmed by 0 bases and the J gene end by 4 bases; junction bases not matched to a gene: 2. Germline V gene sequence: CDR1 PRHDT, CDR2 FYEKMQ (reference sequence). The CDR3 sequence: CASSLGTSVYEQYF. Written as DNA, the CDR3 is TGTGCCAGCAGCTTAGGGACTAGCGTGTACGAGCAGTACTTC. Full variable domain (remainder filled in from reference TRBV13 and TRBJ2-7): AAGVIQSPRHLIKEKRETATLKCYPIPRHDTVYWYQQGPGQDPQFLISFYEKMQSDKGSIPDRFSAQQFSDYHSELNMSSLELGDSALYFCASSLGTSVYEQYFGPGTRLTVT.

The chain uses TRBV27 and TRBJ2-1; no clear D gene. Trimming left V 5 bases short and J 6 bases short, with 11 bases between. Germline V gene data show CDR1 as MNHEY and CDR2 as SMNVEV (reference sequence). The CDR3 is 13 residues long. The CDR3, as DNA: TGTGCCAGCAGTCCCTCAATGAGCAATGAGCAGTTCTTC. Its protein product is CASSPSMSNEQFF.

The rearrangement links TRBV2 to TRBJ1-1; D ambiguous. The germline gives CDR1 SNHLY, CDR2 FYNNEI. Trimming removed 5 bases at V and 5 bases at J, with 18 bases between. The CDR3 consists of 15 residues. CDR3 protein: CASSSGPPRETEAFF. The CDR3 bases are TGTGCCAGCAGTTCTGGTCCCCCGAGGGAAACTGAAGCTTTCTTT.

This chain connects TRBV9 to TRBJ2-7, with 10 bases matching TRBD2. The V gene's germline CDR1 is SGDLS and CDR2 YYNGEE. The junction had 3 bases not matched to a gene; V was cut back by 3 bases and J by 0 bases. The length of the CDR3 is 15 residues. The CDR3, as DNA: TGTGCCAGCAGCGCTAGCGGGAGTCCCTCCTACGAGCAGTACTTC. Translated, it gives CASSASGSPSYEQYF. The full variable domain, in which reference TRBV9 and TRBJ2-7 provide the parts outside the CDR3, is DSGVTQTPKHLITATGQRVTLRCSPRSGDLSVYWYQQSLDQGLQFLIQYYNGEERAKGNILERFSAQQFPDLHSELNLSSLELGDSALYFCASSASGSPSYEQYFGPGTRLTVT.

The chain combines TRBV5-1 with TRBJ2-1; TRBD1 is a possible D gene (5 bases). This CDR3 has 16 amino acids. Between the trimmed V and J ends, which lost 0 bases and 1 base, there was a span of 11 bases. The germline gives CDR1 SGHRS, CDR2 YFSETQ. The CDR3 region has the DNA TGCGCCAGCAGCTTGGGGGGCCATCGTTCCTACAATGAGCAGTTCTTC. It codes for CASSLGGHRSYNEQFF.

The rearrangement uses TRBV6-5 and TRBJ1-5, with 10 bases matching TRBD1. With 4 bases clipped from V and 7 bases from J, the junction kept 10 bases outside the gene matches. The germline CDR1 and CDR2 sequences are MNHEY and SVGAGI. The CDR3 totals 16 residues. Written as DNA, the CDR3 is TGTGCCAGCAGTTCCTCGACAGGGGGCGCGGGACAGCCCCAGCATTTT. As protein: CASSSSTGGAGQPQHF.

The J gene is TRBJ1-1, the V gene TRBV7-2; D is possibly TRBD1 (6 bases). Germline V gives CDR1 SGHTA, CDR2 FQGNSA. The CDR3 totals 13 residues. V dropped 8 bases and J dropped 0 bases, with 10 bases sitting between them. CDR3 residues: CASGGSMNTEAFF. CDR3 DNA sequence: TGTGCCAGCGGGGGCTCCATGAACACTGAAGCTTTCTTT. The entire variable domain, with the rest obtained from reference TRBV7-2 and TRBJ1-1, is as follows: GAGVSQSPSNKVTEKGKDVELRCDPISGHTALYWYRQSLGQGLEFLIYFQGNSAPDKSGLPSDRFSAERTGGSVSTLTIQRTQQEDSAVYLCASGGSMNTEAFFGQGTRLTVV.

The chain is built from TRBV28 and TRBJ1-1; weak D call: TRBD1 (6 bases). Germline V lookup: CDR1 MDHEN, CDR2 SYDVKM. V was trimmed by 3 bases and J by 0 bases, leaving 14 bases between them. The length of the CDR3 is 16 residues. CDR3 in amino acids: CASSLGERGMNTEAFF. In DNA form, the CDR3 reads TGTGCCAGCAGTTTGGGGGAGAGGGGGATGAACACTGAAGCTTTCTTT.

The CDR3 here is CASSLWGQLTSELFF. The CDR3 DNA reads as TGTGCCAGCAGTTTATGGGGACAGCTAACCTCCGAGCTGTTTTTT. This sequence joins TRBV27 and TRBJ2-2, with TRBD1 matching 7 bases. This CDR3 contains 15 residues. The V gene's germline CDR1 is MNHEY and CDR2 SMNVEV (reference sequence). J was trimmed by 11 bases and V by 1 base; bases with no gene match: 10.

This clone was counted once. The rearrangement joins TRBV29-1 to TRBJ1-1; tentatively, D is TRBD1 (5 bases). The CDR3 runs 15 residues. Trimming removed 2 bases from V and 7 bases from J, with 20 bases in between. Germline V gene data show CDR1 as SQVTM and CDR2 as ANQGSEA. CDR3 region: CSVELGTGGPDEAFF. The CDR3 bases are TGCAGCGTTGAATTAGGGACTGGCGGGCCCGATGAAGCTTTCTTT.

J is TRBJ2-7 and V is TRBV5-1, with D perhaps TRBD1 (5 bases). The CDR3 length is 14 residues. V lost 1 base and J lost 2, with 10 bases in between. CDR1 and CDR2 (germline): SGHRS, YFSETQ. The chain's CDR3 is CASSLRGTPYEQYF. In DNA, the CDR3 is TGCGCCAGCAGCTTGAGGGGCACTCCCTACGAGCAGTACTTC.

This chain uses TRBV5-1 with TRBJ2-2; D is perhaps TRBD1 (6 bases). CDR1 SGHRS and CDR2 YFSETQ come from the germline V gene. The CDR3 is 12 amino acids. Between the trimmed V and J ends, which lost 6 bases and 6 bases, there was a span of 9 bases. The CDR3 DNA is TGCGCCAGCACGCCAGGGGCCGGGGAGCTGTTTTTT. It specifies CASTPGAGELFF.

The V and J genes are TRBV13 and TRBJ2-3, with a weak D call TRBD1 (6 bases). V was clipped by 5 bases and J by 2 bases, with 11 bases between them. In germline, CDR1 is PRHDT, CDR2 FYEKMQ (reference sequence). The CDR3 length is 14 residues. The CDR3 sequence: CASSRGGVTDTQYF. The DNA for the CDR3 is TGTGCCAGCAGCCGAGGGGGAGTCACAGATACGCAGTATTTT.

The rearrangement links TRBV10-3 to TRBJ1-5; D remains ambiguous. Trimming removed 8 bases at V and 0 bases at J, with 14 bases between. The CDR3 extends over 15 amino acids. Germline CDR1 reads ENHRY; CDR2 reads SYGVKD. The DNA of the CDR3 is TGTGCCATCCATGATGGACGGGATAGCAATCAGCCCCAGCATTTT. Encoded protein: CAIHDGRDSNQPQHF.